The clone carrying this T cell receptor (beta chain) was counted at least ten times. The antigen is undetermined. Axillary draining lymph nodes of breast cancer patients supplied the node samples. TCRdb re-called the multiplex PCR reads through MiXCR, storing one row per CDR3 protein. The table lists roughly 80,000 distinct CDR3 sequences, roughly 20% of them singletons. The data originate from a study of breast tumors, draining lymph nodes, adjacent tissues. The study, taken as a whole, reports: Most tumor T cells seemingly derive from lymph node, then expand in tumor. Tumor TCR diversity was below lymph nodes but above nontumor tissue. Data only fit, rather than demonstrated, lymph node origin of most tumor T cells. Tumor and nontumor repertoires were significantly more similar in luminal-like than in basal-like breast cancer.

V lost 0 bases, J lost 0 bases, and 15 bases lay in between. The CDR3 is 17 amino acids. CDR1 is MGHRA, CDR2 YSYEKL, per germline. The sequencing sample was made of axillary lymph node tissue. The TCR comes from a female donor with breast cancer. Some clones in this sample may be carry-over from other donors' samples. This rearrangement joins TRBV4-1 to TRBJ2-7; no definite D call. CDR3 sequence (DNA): TGCGCCAGCAGCCAAGAAGCCCCTCCCCTGACCTCCTACGAGCAGTACTTC. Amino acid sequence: CASSQEAPPLTSYEQYF.